This passage covers 24 T cell receptor beta chains from one sample sequenced in a study of T cell responses to AZD1222 COVID-19 vaccine. Sequenced by immunoSEQ multiplex PCR; TCRdb stores in-frame clones only, minus some. Of around 220,000 clones in the sample, around 94% were seen once. The starting material was peripheral blood, obtained 28 days after the second dose of the MenACWY control vaccine. The receptors shown here come from an adult who received the MenACWY meningococcal vaccine as a control.

The CDR3 region is CASVVESGNTIYF. In nucleotides, the CDR3 is TGTGCCTCGGTTGTGGAATCTGGAAACACCATATATTTT. The chain carries TRBV6-1 and TRBJ1-3, with D uncertain. The germline V gene encodes CDR1 MNHNS and CDR2 SASEGT. This CDR3 is 13 amino acids long. Deletions cut 11 bases from V and 1 base from J, with 12 bases between.

J is TRBJ2-7 and V is TRBV7-9; D unclear. The CDR3 runs to 14 residues. Between the trimmed V and J ends, which lost 5 bases and 2 bases, there was a span of 13 bases. Germline V gene lookup returns CDR1 SEHNR and CDR2 FQNEAQ (reference sequence). The CDR3: CASSPQVAAYEQYF. The DNA for the CDR3 is TGTGCCAGCAGCCCCCAGGTGGCAGCCTACGAGCAGTACTTC.

The CDR3 is CASSKTGVGDTQYF. DNA for the CDR3: TGTGCCAGCAGCAAAACCGGAGTGGGAGATACGCAGTATTTT. V usage is TRBV7-9 and J usage is TRBJ2-3; D is unresolved. Between the trimmed V and J ends, which lost 5 bases and 5 bases, there was a span of 14 bases. The CDR3 is made up of 14 amino acids. Germline CDR1 reads SEHNR; CDR2 reads FQNEAQ (reference sequence). Looking up the rest from reference TRBV7-9 and TRBJ2-3 gives the full variable domain: DTGVSQNPRHKITKRGQNVTFRCDPISEHNRLYWYRQTLGQGPEFLTYFQNEAQLEKSRLLSDRFSAERPKGSFSTLEIQRTEQGDSAMYLCASSKTGVGDTQYFGPGTRLTVL.

This clone is a singleton in its sample. V and J are TRBV19 and TRBJ2-3; 9 bases line up with TRBD1. There are 17 residues in the CDR3. After removal of 6 bases from V and 4 bases from J, the junction contained 14 bases not matched to a gene. Germline loops: CDR1 LNHDA, CDR2 SQIVND (reference sequence). For the CDR3, the DNA is TGTGCCAGTAGCATGAAGCCTGGACAGGGGTCATCAGATACGCAGTATTTT. This gives the protein CASSMKPGQGSSDTQYF.

The chain couples TRBV20-1 to TRBJ1-1; D remains ambiguous. Germline V gives CDR1 DFQATT, CDR2 SNEGSKA (reference sequence). The V gene lost 8 bases and the J gene lost 7 bases, with 14 bases spanning the gap. The CDR3 runs to 11 residues. The CDR3 protein is CSSDQVVEAFF. DNA of the CDR3: TGCAGTTCAGACCAGGTTGTTGAAGCTTTCTTT.

The chain employs TRBV6-5 and TRBJ2-2; possibly TRBD1 for D (6 bases). V lost 5 bases, J lost 9 bases, and 16 bases lay in between. The CDR3 is 14 amino acids. Germline V gene lookup returns CDR1 MNHEY and CDR2 SVGAGI. The CDR3 DNA is TGTGCCAGCAGTACCCCCCGGGGACACCGGGAGCTGTTTTTT. It specifies CASSTPRGHRELFF.

The chain couples TRBV28 to TRBJ2-7, with D perhaps TRBD2 (6 bases). Per germline, CDR1 MDHEN and CDR2 SYDVKM. Trimming removed 6 bases at V and 5 bases at J, with 17 bases between. The CDR3 consists of 14 residues. Here the CDR3 reads CASSPGGARNEQYF. CDR3 nucleotide sequence: TGTGCCAGCAGCCCAGGCGGGGCTCGAAACGAGCAGTACTTC.

The gene calls are TRBV28 and TRBJ2-1; D is perhaps TRBD2 (7 bases). There are 14 residues in the CDR3. Germline CDR1 reads MDHEN; CDR2 reads SYDVKM. With 3 bases removed from V and 7 bases from J, the gap between germline ends came to 13 bases. The CDR3 here is CASSLAGAVNEQFF. The CDR3 DNA follows: TGTGCCAGCAGTTTGGCGGGGGCCGTGAATGAGCAGTTCTTC.

The chain recombines TRBV5-4 with TRBJ1-6; 8 bases map to TRBD1. The germline V gene encodes CDR1 SGHNT and CDR2 YYREEE (reference sequence). V lost 4 bases, J lost 9 bases, and 12 bases stayed unmatched. The CDR3 covers 16 residues. As DNA, the CDR3 is TGTGCCAGCAGCGCCGAGGGACAGGAGGTTTCTTCACCCCTCCACTTT. Its translation is CASSAEGQEVSSPLHF.

Points on this clone: The junction departs from germline at one end; a sequencing error may be responsible. The CDR3 loop reads CTSGRGTDTQYF. CDR3 DNA: TGCACTAGCGGGAGAGGCACAGATACGCAGTATTTT. The chain is built from TRBV27 and TRBJ2-3; 11 bases line up with TRBD2. Germline V gives CDR1 MNHEY, CDR2 SMNVEV (reference sequence). The CDR3 contains 12 residues.

This sequence joins TRBV12-3 or TRBV12-4 and TRBJ2-3; no reliable D call. This CDR3 region has 11 residues. V lost 8 bases and J 5 bases, leaving 8 bases between the germline ends. The CDR3 DNA reads as TGTGCCAGCCGCTTCCGAGATACGCAGTATTTT. Translating it yields CASRFRDTQYF.

The chain joins TRBV7-2 to TRBJ2-5, with 7 nucleotides matching TRBD2. Looked up from germline, CDR1 is SGHTA and CDR2 is FQGNSA. This CDR3 is built from 17 residues. V shed 5 bases, J shed 4 bases, and the junction held 16 bases outside the gene matches. The CDR3 DNA sequence: TGTGCCAGCAGCCCCCTACCCGGACCCCCGGGGGGAGAGACCCAGTACTTC. Protein product: CASSPLPGPPGGETQYF.

The chain recombines TRBV7-2 with TRBJ2-7; D possibly corresponds to TRBD1 (5 bases). V was trimmed by 4 bases and J by 3 bases, leaving 16 bases between them. The germline CDR1 and CDR2 sequences are SGHTA and FQGNSA. The CDR3 spans 15 residues. The CDR3 reads CASSSAAGAVYEQYF. The CDR3 bases are TGTGCCAGCAGCTCCGCGGCTGGGGCAGTCTACGAGCAGTACTTC.

The chain is built from TRBV7-9 and TRBJ1-6; no clear D gene. Germline CDR1 and CDR2: SEHNR and FQNEAQ (reference sequence). The CDR3 runs 14 residues. Trimming removed 0 bases at V and 5 bases at J, with 5 bases between. For the CDR3, the DNA is TGTGCCAGCAGCTTAGCCCCTGATAATTCACCCCTCCACTTT. Translation gives CASSLAPDNSPLHF.

The gene calls are TRBV2 and TRBJ2-7; TRBD2 aligns across 8 bases. The CDR3 sequence is 15 residues long. Germline assignment: CDR1 SNHLY and CDR2 FYNNEI. Trimming at V came to 8 bases and at J to 0 bases, leaving 9 bases not matched to a gene. The CDR3 DNA is TGTGCCAGCGGCCTCTACAGCGGGAGCTCCTACGAGCAGTACTTC. Amino acids: CASGLYSGSSYEQYF.

The chain links TRBV7-9 to TRBJ1-2; D remains unclear. The CDR3 loop spans 15 amino acids. The germline V gene encodes CDR1 SEHNR and CDR2 FQNEAQ (reference sequence). V was shortened by 1 base and J by 1 base, with 10 bases between the two germline ends. This CDR3 reads CASSLVQKFNYGYTF. As DNA, the CDR3 is TGTGCCAGCAGCTTAGTACAGAAGTTTAACTATGGCTACACCTTC.

The chain employs TRBV11-2 and TRBJ2-7; TRBD1 agrees at 8 bases. The CDR3 loop spans 17 amino acids. CDR1 is SGHAT, CDR2 FQNNGV, per germline. The V and J ends lost 5 bases and 2 bases, in that order; junction bases with no gene match: 14. CDR3 amino acids: CASSLGQGLSKAYEQYF. DNA for the CDR3: TGTGCCAGCAGCCTCGGACAGGGTTTATCAAAGGCCTACGAGCAGTACTTC.

The chain recombines TRBV15 with TRBJ2-2; tentative D call: TRBD2 (5 bases). Germline values: CDR1 LNHNV, CDR2 YYDKDF (reference sequence). The CDR3 runs 17 residues. Trimming cost V 0 bases and J 0 bases, with 11 bases left between them. The CDR3 here is CATSRDREGPNTGELFF. DNA of the CDR3: TGTGCCACCAGCAGAGATCGAGAGGGCCCGAACACCGGGGAGCTGTTTTTT.

V usage is TRBV20-1 and J usage is TRBJ2-3, with D possibly matching TRBD1 (8 bases). V lost 3 bases and J lost 4, with 20 bases in between. Germline V gene sequence: CDR1 DFQATT, CDR2 SNEGSKA (reference sequence). The CDR3 spans 16 residues. The CDR3 here is CSASPPRQGRADTQYF. The CDR3 DNA reads as TGCAGTGCTAGTCCCCCGCGACAGGGGAGGGCAGATACGCAGTATTTT.

This chain uses TRBV27 with TRBJ2-1; 9 bases fit TRBD2. The CDR3 extends over 15 amino acids. CDR1 is MNHEY, CDR2 SMNVEV, per germline (reference sequence). Germline trimming cut 4 bases from V and 8 bases from J; bases unmatched to any gene: 9. The DNA for the CDR3 is TGTGCCAGCAGTTATACGGGACTAGCTAGCGATGAGCAGTTCTTC. Translation: CASSYTGLASDEQFF.

This sequence joins TRBV14 and TRBJ2-7, with TRBD1 as a possible D gene (6 bases). Trimming removed 1 base at V and 0 bases at J, with 10 bases between. The CDR3 sequence is 15 residues long. Germline CDR1 SGHDN, CDR2 FVKESK. The CDR3 sequence is CASSQVGANSYEQYF. The CDR3 region has the DNA TGTGCCAGCAGCCAAGTGGGGGCGAACTCCTACGAGCAGTACTTC.

The V gene is TRBV7-9, the J gene TRBJ2-5; 8 bases agree with TRBD2. This CDR3 has 14 amino acids. The germline V gene has CDR1 SEHNR and CDR2 FQNEAQ (reference sequence). The ends lost 6 bases at V and 1 base at J; junction bases unmatched: 4. Here the CDR3 reads CASRPAGGQETQYF. The DNA for the CDR3 is TGTGCCAGCAGACCCGCGGGGGGCCAAGAGACCCAGTACTTC.

This CDR3 reads CASSQDGQGILNEQFF. The CDR3 nucleotides are TGTGCCAGCAGCCAAGATGGACAGGGGATTTTGAATGAGCAGTTCTTC. The chain combines TRBV4-2 with TRBJ2-1; 9 positions agree with TRBD1. Germline V gives CDR1 LGHNA, CDR2 YNFKEQ. J gave up 7 bases and V 0 bases, and 7 bases lay outside the gene matches. The CDR3 contains 16 residues.

The J gene is TRBJ2-7, the V gene TRBV28, with 9 nucleotides matching TRBD1. CDR3 length: 14 residues. Germline CDR1 MDHEN, CDR2 SYDVKM. V dropped 6 bases and J dropped 3; count of bases not matched to a gene: 6. The CDR3 sequence: CASRPPGQGYEQYF. CDR3 sequence (DNA): TGTGCCAGCAGGCCTCCGGGACAGGGCTACGAGCAGTACTTC.